The rows below give T cell receptor beta chains drawn from one sample of a study of PD-1 blockade in classical Hodgkin lymphoma. Libraries were prepared by immunoSEQ multiplex PCR; TCRdb keeps only in-frame clonotypes and omits some of them. Of under 70,000 clones listed, 70% to 90% are singletons. Sequenced material: peripheral blood mononuclear cells (PBMCs), taken at baseline. The receptors come from a human donor with classical Hodgkin lymphoma. Each CDR3 is given with its conserved first and last residue. Each record gives: D gene, J gene, CDR3 length, V gene, clone size, CDR3 DNA, CDR3 protein. The D gene is left open where the match is weak. A row's size may be missing; if present it is once, few, many or a size class.

NA,TRBJ1-5,15,TRBV4-3,once,TGCGCCAGCAGCCAGGGGGCAGGACGGGGTCAGCCCCAGCATTTT,CASSQGAGRGQPQHF
NA,TRBJ2-7,14,TRBV5-6,NA,TGTGCCAGCAGCTTGGCCGTTGGGCAGGGATTGCAGTACTTC,CASSLAVGQGLQYF
TRBD1,TRBJ1-2,12,TRBV10-3,once,TGTGCCATAGGGACAGGACCCGGGGACTACACCTTC,CAIGTGPGDYTF
NA,TRBJ1-5,13,TRBV19,once,TGTGCCAGTAGTATTTGGGCAAATCAGCCCCAGCATTTT,CASSIWANQPQHF
NA,TRBJ1-1,14,TRBV6-5,once,TGTGCCAGCAGCCCCGCGGGGGGACGGACTGAAGCTTTCTTT,CASSPAGGRTEAFF
NA,TRBJ1-1,14,TRBV7-9,NA,TGTGCCAGCAGCTTCGGGGGGGTCTGGACTGAAGCTTTCTTT,CASSFGGVWTEAFF
NA,TRBJ2-2,13,TRBV4-3,once,TGCGCCAGCAGCCAACGGAACACCGGGGAGCTGTTTTTT,CASSQRNTGELFF
NA,TRBJ1-1,13,TRBV19,NA,TGTGCCAGTAGTATAGGAGGGTTCACTGAAGCTTTCTTT,CASSIGGFTEAFF
TRBD2,TRBJ2-3,16,TRBV11-2,NA,TGTGCCAGCAGCCCTACCCTAGCGGGGGGGACAGATACGCAGTATTTT,CASSPTLAGGTDTQYF
NA,TRBJ1-1,19,TRBV11-2,NA,TGTGCCAGCAGCTTACAGGGCGGGGGGACGGACCCGATGAACACTGAAGCTTTCTTT,CASSLQGGGTDPMNTEAFF
NA,TRBJ2-3,13,TRBV19,NA,TGTGCCAGTAGTCCGGGGACACCAGATACGCAGTATTTT,CASSPGTPDTQYF
TRBD1,TRBJ2-7,14,TRBV5-1,NA,TGCGCCAGCAGCTCCGGACAGGGACTCTACGAGCAGTACTTC,CASSSGQGLYEQYF
TRBD2,TRBJ2-3,17,TRBV9,NA,TGTGCCAGCAGCGCTAACCCCAGCGGGGGGACAGCAGATACGCAGTATTTT,CASSANPSGGTADTQYF
NA,TRBJ1-6,17,TRBV12-2,NA,TGTGCAAGTCGCTTAGGTAGGGTCCAATATTGGAATTCACCCCTCCACTTT,CASRLGRVQYWNSPLHF
NA,TRBJ1-4,12,TRBV30,NA,TGTGCCTGGAGTCGGATGGGTGAAAAACTGTTTTTT,CAWSRMGEKLFF
NA,TRBJ2-2,15,TRBV5-1,NA,TGCGCCAGCAGCTTGGAGGTTTACGACGGCGGGGAGCTGTTTTTT,CASSLEVYDGGELFF
NA,TRBJ2-2,14,TRBV7-9,once,TGTGCCAGCAGCTTAGGACAAAACACCGGGGAGCTGTTTTTT,CASSLGQNTGELFF
NA,TRBJ1-5,12,TRBV6-5,NA,TGTGCCAGCAGTTTGCGGCAACAGCCCCAGCATTTT,CASSLRQQPQHF
NA,TRBJ2-3,16,TRBV18,NA,TGTGCCAGCTCACCCCCTGCCGGGGCGTCCACAGATACGCAGTATTTT,CASSPPAGASTDTQYF
TRBD1,TRBJ2-2,17,TRBV7-3,NA,TGTGCCAGCAGCAAAGAGCCACCGGGACAGGTGACCGGGGAGCTGTTTTTT,CASSKEPPGQVTGELFF
NA,TRBJ2-7,11,TRBV20-1,NA,TGCAGTGCTAGACAGGGTTCCGAGCAGTACTTC,CSARQGSEQYF
NA,TRBJ2-1,14,TRBV11-3,NA,TGTGCCAGCAGCTTAGAGGACTCCTACAATGAGCAGTTCTTC,CASSLEDSYNEQFF
NA,TRBJ2-1,11,TRBV10-1,NA,TGCGCCAGCAGTGAGTACAATGAGCAGTTCTTC,CASSEYNEQFF
NA,TRBJ1-1,13,TRBV29-1,NA,TGCAGCGGATACAGGGCTCTGAACACTGAAGCTTTCTTT,CSGYRALNTEAFF
NA,TRBJ1-6,15,TRBV18,NA,TGTGCCAGCTCCCTGACAGGCGGGGTTAATTCACCCCTCCACTTT,CASSLTGGVNSPLHF
TRBD2,TRBJ2-4,15,TRBV7-2,NA,TGTGCCCCCCCGACTAGCGGGGGGCCCAAAAACATTCAGTACTTC,CAPPTSGGPKNIQYF
TRBD1,TRBJ2-7,16,TRBV5-1,NA,TGCGCCAGCAGCTTGGGAGGGGGCTGGGGGACCTACGAGCAGTACTTC,CASSLGGGWGTYEQYF
TRBD1,TRBJ1-4,13,TRBV6-5,NA,TGTGCCAGTTGTACAGGGGTTAATGAAAAACTGTTTTTT,CASCTGVNEKLFF
NA,TRBJ1-1,16,TRBV29-1,NA,TGCAGCGTTGAAGATCTGAGGAGGGTCGGGTACACTGAAGCTTTCTTT,CSVEDLRRVGYTEAFF
NA,TRBJ1-1,16,TRBV27,NA,TGTGCCAGCAGTCTCATAGGGAAAGCGGCGAACACTGAAGCTCTCTTT,CASSLIGKAANTEALF
NA,TRBJ2-7,14,TRBV27,NA,TGTGCCAGCAGTTCCCCCCCCCGGGTGAACGAGCAGTACTTC,CASSSPPRVNEQYF
TRBD1,TRBJ1-3,17,TRBV18,once,TGTGCCAGCTCACCAAACACAGGGGGATCCGCTGGAAACACCATATATTTT,CASSPNTGGSAGNTIYF
NA,TRBJ2-7,13,TRBV9,NA,TGTGCCAGCAGCGTAGACGGGTCCTACGAGCAGTACTTC,CASSVDGSYEQYF
TRBD1,TRBJ1-1,14,TRBV27,NA,TGTGCCAGCAGACAGGGGCTGCGGAACACTGAAGCTTTCTTT,CASRQGLRNTEAFF
NA,TRBJ1-3,15,TRBV4-3,NA,TGCGCCAGCAGCCAAGAGAGTGGTCATGGAAACACCATATATTTT,CASSQESGHGNTIYF
NA,TRBJ1-2,14,TRBV30,NA,TGTGCCTGGAGTAAGAGCAGGCTCAACTATGGCTACACCTTC,CAWSKSRLNYGYTF
NA,TRBJ2-7,16,TRBV5-1,NA,TGCGCCAGCAGCTTGGGGTCTCGGGGTGCTGGCTACGAGCAGTACTTC,CASSLGSRGAGYEQYF